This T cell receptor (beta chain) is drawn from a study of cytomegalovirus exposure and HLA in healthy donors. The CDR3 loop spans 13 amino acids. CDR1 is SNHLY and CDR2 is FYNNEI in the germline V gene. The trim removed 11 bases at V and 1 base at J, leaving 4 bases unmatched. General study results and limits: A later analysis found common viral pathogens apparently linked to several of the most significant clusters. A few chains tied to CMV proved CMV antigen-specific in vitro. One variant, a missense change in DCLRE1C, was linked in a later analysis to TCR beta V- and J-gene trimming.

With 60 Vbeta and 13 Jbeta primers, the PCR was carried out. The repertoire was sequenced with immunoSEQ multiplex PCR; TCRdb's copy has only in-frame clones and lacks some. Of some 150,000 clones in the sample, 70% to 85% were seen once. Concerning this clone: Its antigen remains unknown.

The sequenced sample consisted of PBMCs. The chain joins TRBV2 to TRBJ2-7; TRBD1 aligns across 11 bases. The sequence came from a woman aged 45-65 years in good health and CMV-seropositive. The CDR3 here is CACGTGGSYEQYF. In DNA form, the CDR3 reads TGTGCCTGTGGGACAGGGGGGTCCTACGAGCAGTACTTC.